This is a list of T cell receptor beta chains from one sample in a study of identical twins. TCRdb passed the 5' RACE reads through MiXCR, listing each CDR3 protein once. The sample contains about 890,000 distinct CDR3 sequences, more than 9% of which appear only once. These same records also appear under a second study, on yellow fever vaccine responses in identical twins.

Material: PBMCs. The receptors were sampled from a woman between 18 and 30 years old in good health. The CDR3 runs from the conserved cysteine through the conserved F or W. The D gene is left open where the match is weak. Some rows have no size entry. The others give once, few or many, or a class for an expanded clone.

D	J	V	size	DNA	CDR3
.	TRBJ2-5	TRBV20-1	few	TGCGGATGCACAGGTCCAGGGGAGACCCAGTACTTC	CGCTGPGETQYF
.	TRBJ2-1	TRBV20-1	.	TGCAGTGCCCACCGACCCTCCAATGAGCAGTTCTTC	CSAHRPSNEQFF
TRBD2	TRBJ2-1	TRBV19	.	TGTGCCAGTAGTCGAACCTCCGGGACTAGCGGGGGGGCCACCTACAATGAGCAGTTCTTC	CASSRTSGTSGGATYNEQFF
.	TRBJ2-1	TRBV7-6	many	TGTGCCAGCAGCTTAGCCCCGGACAGTTCTTACAATGAGCAGTTCTTC	CASSLAPDSSYNEQFF
.	TRBJ2-3	TRBV20-1	.	TGCAGCACCGCCGGGGGTACAGATACGCAGTATTTT	CSTAGGTDTQYF
.	TRBJ2-3	TRBV7-8	.	TGTGCCAGCCCTCCCGCGGAGGGTGTTCTGGATACGCAGTATTTT	CASPPAEGVLDTQYF
TRBD1	TRBJ1-2	TRBV4-1	few	TGCGCCAGCAGCCCAACGACAGGGGATCTCTATGGCTACACCTTC	CASSPTTGDLYGYTF
.	TRBJ1-4	TRBV12-3/TRBV12-4	few	TGTGCCAGCAGTTTAGGCAGGCGCCCGACTAATGAAAAACTGTTTTTT	CASSLGRRPTNEKLFF
.	TRBJ2-3	TRBV5-5	few	TGTGCCAGCAGCTTGAACGGCGCAATTTCTAGCACAGATACGCAGTATTTT	CASSLNGAISSTDTQYF
.	TRBJ2-7	TRBV20-1	few	TGCAGTGCTAGAGTCGTGGGGGACGAGCAGTACTTC	CSARVVGDEQYF
.	TRBJ2-7	TRBV7-2	.	TGTGCCAGCAGCCGGGAACGTATTTCCGAGCAGTACTTC	CASSRERISEQYF
TRBD1	TRBJ1-4	TRBV12-3/TRBV12-4	.	TGTGCCAGCAGGCCGGGACAGGGGTTTATTAATGAAAAACTGTTTTTT	CASRPGQGFINEKLFF
.	TRBJ1-4	TRBV12-3/TRBV12-4	few	TGTGCCAGCAGTTTGATGGGCAAGCTGTTTTTT	CASSLMGKLFF
.	TRBJ2-1	TRBV18	few	TGTGCCAGCTCATCGGACATTCCGGGTGAGCAGTTCTTC	CASSSDIPGEQFF
.	TRBJ1-5	TRBV24-1	few	TGTGCCACCAGTTCCCCGAATCAGCCCCAGCATTTT	CATSSPNQPQHF
.	TRBJ2-3	TRBV7-9	few	TGTGCCAACGCGGGTAGCACAGATACGCAGTATTTT	CANAGSTDTQYF
.	TRBJ2-7	TRBV28	.	TGTGCCAGCAGTTTATTCGGGCAGGGGAGATCCTACGAGCAGTACTTC	CASSLFGQGRSYEQYF
TRBD1	TRBJ1-4	TRBV28	few	TGTGCCAGCAGTCCCCGGACAGGGCGTAATGAAAAACTGTTTTTT	CASSPRTGRNEKLFF
.	TRBJ2-1	TRBV20-1	.	TGCAGTGCTACGGCGGGTACAATGAATACAATGGGGCAGTTCTTC	CSATAGTMNTMGQFF
.	TRBJ2-2	TRBV10-3	few	TGTGCCATCAAGTACACCGGGGAGCTGTTTTTT	CAIKYTGELFF
.	TRBJ2-3	TRBV27	.	TGTGCCAGCAGTGACGGGAGTTACACAGATACGCAGTATTTT	CASSDGSYTDTQYF
TRBD1	TRBJ2-2	TRBV12-3/TRBV12-4	once	TGTGCCAGCAGCCCCAACCGGGACAGTCACACCGGGGAGCTGTTTTTT	CASSPNRDSHTGELFF
.	TRBJ1-5	TRBV21-1	few	TGTGCCAGCAGCAAAGAGCGGACAGGGAATAGCAATCAGCCCCAGCATTTT	CASSKERTGNSNQPQHF
.	TRBJ1-3	TRBV10-3	many	TGTGCCATCACTTCTGGAAACACCATATATTTT	CAITSGNTIYF
TRBD1	TRBJ2-7	TRBV27	.	TGTGCCAGCAGTCTAGGGACAGCGGCCTACGAGCAGTACTTC	CASSLGTAAYEQYF
TRBD1	TRBJ2-3	TRBV4-1	few	TGCGCCAGCAGCTACCGACAGGGGGCATCTGCGGTCGAGGATACGCAGTATTTT	CASSYRQGASAVEDTQYF
.	TRBJ2-1	TRBV20-1	few	TGCAGTGGCGTCTCGCGGGAATACAATGAGCAGTTCTTC	CSGVSREYNEQFF
.	TRBJ2-2	TRBV24-1	few	TGTGCCACCAGTGACCATTTAGGGACCGTATCCGGGGAGCTGTTTTTT	CATSDHLGTVSGELFF
.	TRBJ2-1	TRBV20-1	many	TGCAGTGCTAGACGAGACTATTACCTCAATGAGCAGTTCTTC	CSARRDYYLNEQFF
.	TRBJ1-2	TRBV20-1	.	TGCAGTGCTAGACCCTCGGACGTCAGGGACCATGGCGGCTACACCTTC	CSARPSDVRDHGGYTF
TRBD2	TRBJ2-3	TRBV4-1	few	TGCGCCAGCAGCCAGACCGGGACTCCTTTCGAGGGAGGGACGCAGTATTTT	CASSQTGTPFEGGTQYF
.	TRBJ1-1	TRBV6-5	few	TGTGCCAGCAGTTCCTGGGGGGGCGCGCGGAACACTGAAGCTTTCTTT	CASSSWGGARNTEAFF
.	TRBJ1-1	TRBV7-9	.	TGTGCCAGCAGCTTAGGGGGGCACTCTAGGACTGAAGCTTTCTTT	CASSLGGHSRTEAFF
.	TRBJ2-3	TRBV28	.	TGTGCCAGCAGTTTAATTAAACAGCCACCCAATACGCAGTATTTT	CASSLIKQPPNTQYF
.	TRBJ1-1	TRBV7-6	few	TGTGCCAGCAGCTTAGGACCGGCCACTGAAGCTTTCTTT	CASSLGPATEAFF
TRBD1	TRBJ1-1	TRBV27	few	TGTGCCAGCAGTCTGGGGGACAGGGTGGCCACTGAAGCTTTCTTT	CASSLGDRVATEAFF
TRBD1	TRBJ1-5	TRBV6-2/TRBV6-3	.	TGTGCCAGCAGTTACCGGGACAGGTTGAATCAGCCCCAGCATTTT	CASSYRDRLNQPQHF
.	TRBJ2-1	TRBV5-1	few	TGCGCCAGCAGCTTGTGGGAAACCTACAATGAGCAGTTCTTC	CASSLWETYNEQFF
.	TRBJ2-2	TRBV10-3	many	TGTGCCATCAGAGGGGGATCGAACACCGGGGAGCTGTTTTTT	CAIRGGSNTGELFF
TRBD2	TRBJ2-5	TRBV2	few	TGTGCCAGCGGGACTAGCGGGAGACAAGAGACCCAGTACTTC	CASGTSGRQETQYF
TRBD1	TRBJ2-5	TRBV27	.	TGTGCCAGCGCGGTGGGGACAGGGCCGGAGACCCAGTACTTC	CASAVGTGPETQYF